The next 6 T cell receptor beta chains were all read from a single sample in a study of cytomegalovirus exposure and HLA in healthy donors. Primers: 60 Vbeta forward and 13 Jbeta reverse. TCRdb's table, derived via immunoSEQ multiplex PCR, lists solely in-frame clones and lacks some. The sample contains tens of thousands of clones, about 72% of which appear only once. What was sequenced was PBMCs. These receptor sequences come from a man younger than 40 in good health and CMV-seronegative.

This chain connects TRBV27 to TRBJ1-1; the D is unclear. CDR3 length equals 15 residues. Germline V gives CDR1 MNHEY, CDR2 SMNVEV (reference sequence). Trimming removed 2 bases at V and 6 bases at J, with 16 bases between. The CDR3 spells CASSLGFGGSPEAFF. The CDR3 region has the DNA TGTGCCAGCAGTTTAGGGTTTGGCGGGTCCCCTGAAGCTTTCTTT.

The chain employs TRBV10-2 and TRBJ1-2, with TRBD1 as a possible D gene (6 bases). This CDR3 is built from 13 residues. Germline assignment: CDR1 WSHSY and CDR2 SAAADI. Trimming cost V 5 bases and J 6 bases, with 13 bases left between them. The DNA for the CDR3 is TGCGCCAGCAGTCAGGGGTTTATGGATGGCTACACCTTC. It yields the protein CASSQGFMDGYTF.

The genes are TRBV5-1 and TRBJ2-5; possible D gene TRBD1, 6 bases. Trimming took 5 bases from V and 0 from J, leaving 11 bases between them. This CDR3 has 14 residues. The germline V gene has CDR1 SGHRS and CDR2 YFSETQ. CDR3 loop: CASSSGQNQETQYF. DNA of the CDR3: TGCGCCAGCAGTTCCGGACAGAACCAAGAGACCCAGTACTTC.

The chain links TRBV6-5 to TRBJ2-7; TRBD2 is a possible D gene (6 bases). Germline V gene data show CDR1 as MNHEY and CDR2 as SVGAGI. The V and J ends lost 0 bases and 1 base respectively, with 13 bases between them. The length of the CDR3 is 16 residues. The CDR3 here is CASSYSEVGGSYEQYF. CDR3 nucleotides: TGTGCCAGCAGTTACTCGGAGGTGGGAGGATCCTACGAGCAGTACTTC.

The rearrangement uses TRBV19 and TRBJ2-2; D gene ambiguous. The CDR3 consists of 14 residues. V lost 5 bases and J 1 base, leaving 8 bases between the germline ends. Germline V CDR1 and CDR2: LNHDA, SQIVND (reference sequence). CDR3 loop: CASSQNRNTGELFF. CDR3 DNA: TGTGCCAGTAGTCAAAACAGGAACACCGGGGAGCTGTTTTTT.

This chain's CDR3 is CAWSLAGFTGELFF. Here the CDR3 DNA reads TGTGCCTGGAGTCTCGCGGGCTTCACCGGGGAGCTGTTTTTT. This chain links TRBV30 with TRBJ2-2; perhaps TRBD2 as D (5 bases). From germline, CDR1 is GTSNPN and CDR2 SVGIG (reference sequence). The V end lost 2 bases, the J end lost 4 bases, and 11 bases lay between the germline ends. This CDR3 region has 14 residues.